Here is one T cell receptor (beta chain) with its context. Per the germline V gene, CDR1 is SGDLS and CDR2 is YYNGEE. CDR3 size: 15 residues. Trimming removed 3 bases from V and 4 bases from J; junction bases left unmatched: 5. Assay: immunoSEQ multiplex PCR; the TCRdb copy retains only in-frame clones and omits some. The sample lists hundreds of thousands of clones, 83% occurring once. This entry is derived from a study of blood T cell repertoires in COVID-19. The receptor was derived from a woman in her 40s with active or convalescent COVID-19. The source material was peripheral blood. The chain recombines TRBV9 with TRBJ1-4, with 8 bases identical to TRBD1. The CDR3 DNA reads as TGTGCCAGCAGCGCCCGGACAGGGCTTAATGAAAAACTGTTTTTT. This encodes CASSARTGLNEKLFF.